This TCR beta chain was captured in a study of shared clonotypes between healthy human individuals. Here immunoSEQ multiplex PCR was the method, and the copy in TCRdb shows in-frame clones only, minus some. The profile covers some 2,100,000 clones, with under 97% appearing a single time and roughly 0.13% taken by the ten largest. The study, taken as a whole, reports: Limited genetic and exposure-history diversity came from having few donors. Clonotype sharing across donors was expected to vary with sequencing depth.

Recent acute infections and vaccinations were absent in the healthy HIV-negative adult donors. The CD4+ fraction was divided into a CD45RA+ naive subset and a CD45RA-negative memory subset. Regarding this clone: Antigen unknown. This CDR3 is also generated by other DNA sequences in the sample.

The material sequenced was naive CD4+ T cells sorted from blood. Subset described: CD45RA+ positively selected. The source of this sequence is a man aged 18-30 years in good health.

CDR3 amino acids: CASSLGGYGYTF. The CDR3, as DNA: TGTGCCAGCTCCCTCGGGGGTTATGGCTACACCTTC. The chain uses TRBV6-5 and TRBJ1-2, with D possibly TRBD1 on 5 matching bases. The CDR3 has 12 residues. From germline, CDR1 is MNHEY and CDR2 SVGAGI. Trimming took 8 bases from V and 5 from J, leaving 12 bases between them.